The clone carrying this T cell receptor (beta chain) appeared many times. Its target is not known. The blood was taken when hyperthyroidism was first diagnosed, before any ophthalmopathy symptoms showed up. Amplification of TCR beta CDR3 regions was performed using RNA transcripts as template. The study used the HTBI primer set for a first-round RT-PCR of the TCR CDR3. TCRdb reanalysed the multiplex PCR reads using MiXCR and keeps one entry per CDR3 protein. The sample has some 250,000 distinct CDR3 sequences; roughly 15% are singletons. The entry originates in a study of T cells in Graves' hyperthyroidism and ophthalmopathy. For the study at large: Prior to any treatment, at the point of initial diagnosis, peripheral blood was collected. Study-level points and caveats: Ophthalmopathy could be told apart from stable hyperthyroidism with a 13 V-J model.

The receptor comes from a woman aged 40-49 years with Graves' hyperthyroidism that later progressed to Graves' ophthalmopathy. What was sequenced was blood.

Written as DNA, the CDR3 is TGTGCCAGCAGTATAGACCGGACAGAGCAGTTCTTC. Protein: CASSIDRTEQFF. The chain is built from TRBV12-3 or TRBV12-4 and TRBJ2-1; the D gene is possibly TRBD1 (5 bases). V was clipped by 5 bases and J by 10 bases, with 12 bases between them. The CDR3 length is 12 residues.